Following are 5 T cell receptor beta chains from one sample sequenced in a study of read filtering for tumor transcriptome and immune sequencing. The library was built from about 400 ng RNA with molecular barcoded adaptors for alpha/delta and beta/gamma chains. TCRdb processed the reads anew with MiXCR; each CDR3 protein has one entry. The table includes about 38,000 distinct CDR3 sequences, 14% detected once. Material for sequencing was a population of CD138-negative cells sorted from bone marrow. These receptors all stem from a donor over 35 with multiple myeloma.

At least ten counts were recorded for this clonotype. The chain has TRBV20-1 and TRBJ2-7; D uncertain. V was shortened by 5 bases and J by 4 bases, with 18 bases between the two germline ends. The length of the CDR3 is 14 residues. Germline values: CDR1 DFQATT, CDR2 SNEGSKA (reference sequence). The CDR3 DNA sequence: TGCAGTGCTCCCCATGGAACCAAGTTGTACGAGCAGTACTTC. Translation gives CSAPHGTKLYEQYF.

A word on this clonotype: One base separates it from a far larger clone, so it is likely a read error. The chain employs TRBV5-1 and TRBJ2-5; the match to TRBD2 covers 8 bases. Germline V gene sequence: CDR1 SGHRS, CDR2 YFSETQ. The CDR3 has 16 residues. The CDR3 sequence is CASSPIAGSTQETQYF. The CDR3 nucleotides read TGTGCCAGCAGCCCAATAGCGGGAAGTACCCAAGAGACCCAGTACTTC.

This clonotype was observed at least ten times. The V gene is TRBV3-1, the J gene TRBJ2-5, with 10 bases matching TRBD2. CDR1 and CDR2 (germline): LGHDT, YNNKEL (reference sequence). V shed 1 base and J 1 base; nucleotides not matched to a gene: 3. The CDR3 consists of 16 residues. The CDR3 nucleotides read TGTGCCAGCAGCCAAGGGCTAGCGGGGGTCCAAGAGACCCAGTACTTC. Translating it yields CASSQGLAGVQETQYF.

This clonotype came up a few times. This sequence joins TRBV20-1 and TRBJ1-1, with D perhaps matching TRBD1 (5 bases). The CDR3 is 11 amino acids. Trimming left V 6 bases short and J 7 bases short, with 12 bases between. Looked up from germline, CDR1 is DFQATT and CDR2 is SNEGSKA (reference sequence). CDR3 residues: CSAPLGGEAFF. The CDR3 bases are TGCAGTGCCCCGTTGGGGGGTGAAGCTTTCTTT.

This clonotype was seen repeatedly, ten times or more. The chain combines TRBV20-1 with TRBJ2-7; D is tentatively TRBD1 or TRBD2 (7 bases each). CDR1 DFQATT and CDR2 SNEGSKA come from the germline V gene (reference sequence). The CDR3 extends over 14 amino acids. The V and J ends lost 0 bases and 7 bases respectively, with 16 bases between them. CDR3: CSARDRGRGGEQYF. As DNA, the CDR3 is TGCAGTGCTAGAGATCGAGGCAGGGGGGGGGAGCAGTACTTC.